These T cell receptor beta chains were read from a single sample in a study of cytomegalovirus exposure and HLA in healthy donors. Assay used: immunoSEQ multiplex PCR; TCRdb lists only in-frame clones, some missing. Among 95,000 to 100,000 clones listed, 78% were seen once. Sequences were obtained from PBMCs. The receptors were gathered from a woman aged 60-75 years in good health and CMV-seronegative. Both conserved end residues are part of each CDR3. The order of the fields is V gene, D gene, J gene, clone size, CDR3 DNA, CDR3 protein. D genes are given only for firm matches. Some rows mark clone size as missing; the rest say once, few, many or name a class of expanded clone.

TRBV27	NA	TRBJ2-1	NA	TGTGCCAGCAGTTTCCGCCCTTGGGAGAGAACCGATGAGCAGTTCTTC	CASSFRPWERTDEQFF
TRBV9	TRBD2	TRBJ2-3	NA	TGTGCCAGCAGCGTAGAGGGCGGGGGGAAGGTAGATACGCAGTATTTT	CASSVEGGGKVDTQYF
TRBV7-9	NA	TRBJ2-3	NA	TGTGCCAGCAGCTCTGGGACTGGCACCACAGATACGCAGTATTTT	CASSSGTGTTDTQYF
TRBV6-5	TRBD1	TRBJ1-2	NA	TGTGCCAGCAGTCTAGTCCCAGGGGGCAATTATGGCTACACCTTC	CASSLVPGGNYGYTF
TRBV27	NA	TRBJ2-3	few	TGTGCCAGCAGTTTATTGGTAGCCACAGATACGCAGTATTTT	CASSLLVATDTQYF
TRBV7-2	NA	TRBJ1-3	NA	TGTGCCAGCAGTTTAGACAGCCTCTCTGGAAACACCATATATTTT	CASSLDSLSGNTIYF
TRBV29-1	TRBD1	TRBJ1-3	NA	TGCAGCGCACTGGGACAGGGGTCTGGAAACACCATATATTTT	CSALGQGSGNTIYF
TRBV7-2	NA	TRBJ1-2	NA	TGTGCCAGCACCTTGAGAATGGCAGGGTCTGGCTACACCTTC	CASTLRMAGSGYTF
TRBV29-1	NA	TRBJ2-7	NA	TGCAGCGTTGAAAGGCAGGGGACGGGCGAGCAGTACTTC	CSVERQGTGEQYF
TRBV7-2	TRBD1	TRBJ1-5	NA	TGTGCCAGCAGCTTAGGCACAGGGGGAAATCAGCCCCAGCATTTT	CASSLGTGGNQPQHF
TRBV6-5	NA	TRBJ1-3	NA	TGTGCCAGCACAGGCTCCGGAAACACCATATATTTT	CASTGSGNTIYF
TRBV6-5	NA	TRBJ2-7	NA	TGTGCCAGCAGTTACTCGGTTGCAGGGGTCATCAACGAGCAGTACTTC	CASSYSVAGVINEQYF
TRBV7-9	TRBD2	TRBJ2-1	few	TGTGCCAGCAGCCCCTATCGGACGGGAACTGGGGTAGCGGGGCAGTTCTTC	CASSPYRTGTGVAGQFF
TRBV30	NA	TRBJ2-7	NA	TGTGCCTGGACTGATGCGAGCTCCTACGAGCAGTACTTC	CAWTDASSYEQYF
TRBV7-2	TRBD2	TRBJ2-5	few	TGTGCCAGCAGCAACGGGGGGGCGAGAGAGACCCAGTACTTC	CASSNGGARETQYF
TRBV7-2	TRBD2	TRBJ2-3	NA	TGTGCCAGCAGCTTGCTAGCGGGGGGGTCCACAGATACGCAGTATTTT	CASSLLAGGSTDTQYF
TRBV11-2	NA	TRBJ2-5	once	TGTGCCAGCAGCTCCGTCACCGGGACACTTATCGAGACCCAGTACTTC	CASSSVTGTLIETQYF
TRBV6-5	NA	TRBJ1-3	NA	TGTGCCAGCAGTAAACCAGGGGCAGGAAACACCATATATTTT	CASSKPGAGNTIYF
TRBV28	NA	TRBJ1-1	NA	TGTGCCAGCAGTTTACCAGGGGTCACTGAAGCTTTCTTT	CASSLPGVTEAFF
TRBV6-1	TRBD2	TRBJ2-7	NA	TGTGCCAGCAGGAGCTTTGCGGGAGAGTTTTACGAGCAGTACTTC	CASRSFAGEFYEQYF
TRBV6-5	TRBD1	TRBJ1-2	NA	TGTGCCAGCAGTTACGCCGGGACAGGGACTAATGGCTACACCTTC	CASSYAGTGTNGYTF
TRBV7-9	NA	TRBJ1-2	NA	TGTGCCAGCAGCTCCACCGGACTGTCGGGCTACACCTTC	CASSSTGLSGYTF
TRBV5-4	TRBD2	TRBJ2-1	few	TGTGCCAGCAGCCTAGCGGGCAGCTCCTACAATGAGCAGTTCTTC	CASSLAGSSYNEQFF
TRBV29-1	TRBD2	TRBJ2-2	NA	TGCAGCGTTTGGGGGACTAGTGGTACCGGGGAGCTGTTTTTT	CSVWGTSGTGELFF
TRBV7-8	TRBD2	TRBJ2-5	NA	TGTGCCAGCAGCTTAGCCAGGAGCGGGGTGTACTTC	CASSLARSGVYF
TRBV10-3	TRBD2	TRBJ2-5	once	TGTGCCATCAGTTCCGGGACTAATCCAGAGACCCAGTACTTC	CAISSGTNPETQYF
TRBV6-5	TRBD1	TRBJ1-1	NA	TGTGCCAGCATAGGGACAGGGTTCACTGAAGCTTTCTTT	CASIGTGFTEAFF
TRBV7-2	NA	TRBJ1-1	few	TGTGCCAGCAGCTTAGTCCTGGGGCGCTCTGAAGCTTTCTTT	CASSLVLGRSEAFF
TRBV2	NA	TRBJ2-3	NA	TGTGCCAGCAGAGGGGACTTATACCTGGCAGATACGCAGTATTTT	CASRGDLYLADTQYF
TRBV7-9	TRBD1	TRBJ1-5	NA	TGTGCCAGCAGCCTTACAGGGGCGGGGCAGCCCCAGCATTTT	CASSLTGAGQPQHF
TRBV29-1	NA	TRBJ1-1	NA	TGCAGCGCCCAGACAGCTTTTAACACTGAAGCTTTCTTT	CSAQTAFNTEAFF
TRBV2	TRBD2	TRBJ2-1	NA	TGTGCCAGCAGCCTTAGCGGGAGGGAGTTCAATGAGCAGTTCTTC	CASSLSGREFNEQFF
TRBV4-3	NA	TRBJ1-5	NA	TGCGCCAGCAGCCAAGATCAGTATCAGCCCCAGCATTTT	CASSQDQYQPQHF
TRBV5-1	NA	TRBJ2-7	NA	TGCGCCAGCAGCTGGGCTACAACCCGCTCCTACGAGCAGTACTTC	CASSWATTRSYEQYF
TRBV7-9	NA	TRBJ1-2	NA	TGTGCCACGGGACTTACCACTAACTATGGCTACACCTTC	CATGLTTNYGYTF
TRBV19	NA	TRBJ1-4	NA	TGTGCCAGTAGCGTCTTATCAACTAATGAAAAACTGTTTTTT	CASSVLSTNEKLFF
TRBV13	NA	TRBJ2-3	NA	TGTGCCAGCAGCCCGAGGGCCGCCATGGATACGCAGTATTTT	CASSPRAAMDTQYF
TRBV19	TRBD1	TRBJ1-2	NA	TGTGCCAGTAGTGTCGACAGGGATTCTGTCTACACCTTC	CASSVDRDSVYTF
TRBV27	NA	TRBJ1-1	NA	TGTGCCAGCAGTTTAGCGAGGGTGAACACTGAAGCTTTCTTT	CASSLARVNTEAFF
TRBV7-9	TRBD1	TRBJ1-5	NA	TGTGCCAGCAGCTCCCAGGGGGCGAAGCAGCCCCAGCATTTT	CASSSQGAKQPQHF
TRBV7-2	NA	TRBJ2-5	NA	TGTGCCAGCAGCCGGGATCCAAGAGATAGCCAGTACTTC	CASSRDPRDSQYF
TRBV6-6	TRBD2	TRBJ2-7	NA	TGTGCCAGCAGCTTTAGCGGGAGCTTCTTCGAGCAGTACTTC	CASSFSGSFFEQYF
TRBV2	NA	TRBJ1-2	NA	TGTGCCAGCAGTGCAGGGTCGTACTATGGCTACACCTTC	CASSAGSYYGYTF
TRBV5-4	NA	TRBJ2-7	NA	TGTGCCAGCAGCTTACCCGGGGGAGGCTCCTACGAGCAGTACTTC	CASSLPGGGSYEQYF
TRBV6-1	TRBD1	TRBJ1-3	NA	TGTGCCAGCAGTGCCACAGGACAGGCGAGAAACACCATATATTTT	CASSATGQARNTIYF
TRBV21-1	NA	TRBJ2-5	NA	TGTGCCAGCAGCAAAGAAGCGTCCAGTGAAAAGACCCAGTACTTC	CASSKEASSEKTQYF
TRBV6-5	TRBD1	TRBJ2-5	NA	TGTGCCAGCAGTTACTCGATACACAGGGGCTATGAGACCCAGTACTTC	CASSYSIHRGYETQYF
TRBV5-1	TRBD1	TRBJ2-3	NA	TGCGCCAGCAGCTGGGGAGGACAGGGCGGCGCAGATACGCAGTATTTT	CASSWGGQGGADTQYF
TRBV5-1	NA	TRBJ1-1	NA	TGCGCCAGCAGCCCGGTGGGGCCGAACACTGAAGCTTTCTTT	CASSPVGPNTEAFF
TRBV19	NA	TRBJ1-4	NA	TGTGCCAGTACCCCCACGGGGTGGTCGTCGGACGAAAAACTGTTTTTT	CASTPTGWSSDEKLFF
TRBV19	NA	TRBJ1-5	NA	TGTGCCAGTAGGGAGGTCAATAGCAATCAGCCCCAGCATTTT	CASREVNSNQPQHF
TRBV19	NA	TRBJ2-3	NA	TGTGCCAGTAAAAAACTGGGCACAGATACGCAGTATTTT	CASKKLGTDTQYF
TRBV6-5	TRBD1	TRBJ1-2	NA	TGTGCCAGCAACGGACAGGGCTATGGCTACACCTTC	CASNGQGYGYTF
TRBV29-1	TRBD1	TRBJ1-2	NA	TGCAGCGTTGAAGTCGGGACAGTCTATGGCTACACCTTC	CSVEVGTVYGYTF